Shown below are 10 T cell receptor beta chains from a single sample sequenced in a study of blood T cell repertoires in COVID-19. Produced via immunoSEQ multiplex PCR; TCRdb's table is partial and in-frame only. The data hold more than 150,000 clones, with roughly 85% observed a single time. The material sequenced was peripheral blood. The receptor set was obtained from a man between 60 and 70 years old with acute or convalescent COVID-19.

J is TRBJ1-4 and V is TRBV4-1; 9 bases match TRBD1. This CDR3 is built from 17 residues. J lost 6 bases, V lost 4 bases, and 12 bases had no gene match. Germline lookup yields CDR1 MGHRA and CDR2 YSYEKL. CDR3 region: CASSRTGGGTGYEKLFF. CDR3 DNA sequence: TGCGCCAGCAGCCGGACCGGCGGGGGGACAGGGTATGAAAAACTGTTTTTT.

The CDR3 DNA reads as TGTGCCAGCAGCCCGCTCCGGGACTTCTACACCGGGGAGCTGTTTTTT. This sequence encodes CASSPLRDFYTGELFF. This chain uses TRBV28 with TRBJ2-2, with D perhaps matching TRBD2 (6 bases). V lost 6 bases and J lost 3, with 17 bases in between. The CDR3 contains 16 residues. CDR1 is MDHEN and CDR2 is SYDVKM in the germline V gene.

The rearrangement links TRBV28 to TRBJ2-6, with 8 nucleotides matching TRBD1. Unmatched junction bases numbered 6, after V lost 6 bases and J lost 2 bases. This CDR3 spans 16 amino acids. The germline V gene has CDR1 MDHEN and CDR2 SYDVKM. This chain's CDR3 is CASRLAGGTGANVLTF. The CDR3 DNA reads TGTGCCAGCAGGCTTGCAGGGGGCACTGGGGCCAACGTCCTGACTTTC.

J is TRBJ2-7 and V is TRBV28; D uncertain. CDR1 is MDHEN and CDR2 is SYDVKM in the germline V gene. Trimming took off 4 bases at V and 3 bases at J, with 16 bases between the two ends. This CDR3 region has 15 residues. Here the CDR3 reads CASSSFLTENYEQYF. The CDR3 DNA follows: TGTGCCAGCAGTTCATTTTTGACGGAGAACTACGAGCAGTACTTC.

The CDR3 DNA follows: TGTGCCAGCAGTGAATTAAATGTACAGGGGGCTGACTATGGCTACACCTTC. Amino acid sequence: CASSELNVQGADYGYTF. The chain joins TRBV6-1 to TRBJ1-2; 9 positions match TRBD1. CDR3 length: 17 amino acids. V lost 2 bases, J lost 3 bases, and 10 bases stayed unmatched. In germline, CDR1 is MNHNS, CDR2 SASEGT.

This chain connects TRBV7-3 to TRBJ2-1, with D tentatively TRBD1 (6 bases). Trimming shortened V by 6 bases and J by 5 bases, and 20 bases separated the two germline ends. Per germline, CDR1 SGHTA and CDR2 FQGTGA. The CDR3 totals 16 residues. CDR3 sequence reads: CASSANRVLANNEQFF. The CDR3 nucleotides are TGTGCCAGCAGTGCTAACAGGGTATTAGCCAACAATGAGCAGTTCTTC.

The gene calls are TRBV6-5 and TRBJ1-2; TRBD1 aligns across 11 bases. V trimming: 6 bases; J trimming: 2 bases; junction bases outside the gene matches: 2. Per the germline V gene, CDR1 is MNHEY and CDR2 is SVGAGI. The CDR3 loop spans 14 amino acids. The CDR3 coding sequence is TGTGCCAGCAGCCGGGACAGGGGGAACTATGGCTACACCTTC. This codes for CASSRDRGNYGYTF.

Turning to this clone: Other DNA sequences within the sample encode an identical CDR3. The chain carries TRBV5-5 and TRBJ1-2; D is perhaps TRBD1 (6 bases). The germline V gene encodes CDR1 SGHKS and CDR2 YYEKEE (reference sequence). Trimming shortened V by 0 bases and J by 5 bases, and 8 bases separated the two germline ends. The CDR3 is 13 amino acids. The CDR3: CASSLVQGYGYTF. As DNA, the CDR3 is TGTGCCAGCAGCTTGGTACAGGGATATGGCTACACCTTC. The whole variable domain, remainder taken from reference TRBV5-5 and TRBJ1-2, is DAGVTQSPTHLIKTRGQQVTLRCSPISGHKSVSWYQQVLGQGPQFIFQYYEKEERGRGNFPDRFSARQFPNYSSELNVNALLLGDSALYLCASSLVQGYGYTFGSGTRLTVV.

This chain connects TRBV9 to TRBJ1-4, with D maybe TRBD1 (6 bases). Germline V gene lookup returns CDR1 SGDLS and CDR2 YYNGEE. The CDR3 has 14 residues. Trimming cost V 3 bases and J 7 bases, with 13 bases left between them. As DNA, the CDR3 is TGTGCCAGCAGCGCCGGGCTAGGGGGTGAAAAACTGTTTTTT. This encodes CASSAGLGGEKLFF. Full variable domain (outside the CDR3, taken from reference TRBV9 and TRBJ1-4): DSGVTQTPKHLITATGQRVTLRCSPRSGDLSVYWYQQSLDQGLQFLIQYYNGEERAKGNILERFSAQQFPDLHSELNLSSLELGDSALYFCASSAGLGGEKLFFGSGTQLSVL.

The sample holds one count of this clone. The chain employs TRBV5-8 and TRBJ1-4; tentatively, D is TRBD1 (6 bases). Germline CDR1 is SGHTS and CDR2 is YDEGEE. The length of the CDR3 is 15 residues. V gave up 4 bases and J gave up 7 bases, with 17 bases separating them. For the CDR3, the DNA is TGTGCCAGCAGCCATAAGGGGGGGCCGGGTGAAAAACTGTTTTTT. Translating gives CASSHKGGPGEKLFF. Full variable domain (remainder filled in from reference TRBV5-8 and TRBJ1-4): EAGVTQSPTHLIKTRGQQATLRCSPISGHTSVYWYQQALGLGLQFLLWYDEGEERNRGNFPPRFSGRQFPNYSSELNVNALELEDSALYLCASSHKGGPGEKLFFGSGTQLSVL.